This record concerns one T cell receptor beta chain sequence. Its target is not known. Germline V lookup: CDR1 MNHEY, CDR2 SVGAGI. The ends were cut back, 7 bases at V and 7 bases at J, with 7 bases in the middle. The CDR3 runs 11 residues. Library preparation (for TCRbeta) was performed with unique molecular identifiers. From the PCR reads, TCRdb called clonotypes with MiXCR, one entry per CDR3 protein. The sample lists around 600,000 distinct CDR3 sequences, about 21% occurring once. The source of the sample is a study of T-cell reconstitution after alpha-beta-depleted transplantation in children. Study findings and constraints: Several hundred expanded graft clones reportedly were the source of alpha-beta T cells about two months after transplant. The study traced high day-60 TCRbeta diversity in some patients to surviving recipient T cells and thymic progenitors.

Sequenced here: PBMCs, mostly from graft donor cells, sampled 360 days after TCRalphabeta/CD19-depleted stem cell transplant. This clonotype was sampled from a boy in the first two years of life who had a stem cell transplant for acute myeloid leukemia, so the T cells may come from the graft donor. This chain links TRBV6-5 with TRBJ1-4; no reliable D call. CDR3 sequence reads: CASKIGEKLFF. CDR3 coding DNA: TGTGCCAGCAAAATAGGTGAAAAACTGTTTTTT.